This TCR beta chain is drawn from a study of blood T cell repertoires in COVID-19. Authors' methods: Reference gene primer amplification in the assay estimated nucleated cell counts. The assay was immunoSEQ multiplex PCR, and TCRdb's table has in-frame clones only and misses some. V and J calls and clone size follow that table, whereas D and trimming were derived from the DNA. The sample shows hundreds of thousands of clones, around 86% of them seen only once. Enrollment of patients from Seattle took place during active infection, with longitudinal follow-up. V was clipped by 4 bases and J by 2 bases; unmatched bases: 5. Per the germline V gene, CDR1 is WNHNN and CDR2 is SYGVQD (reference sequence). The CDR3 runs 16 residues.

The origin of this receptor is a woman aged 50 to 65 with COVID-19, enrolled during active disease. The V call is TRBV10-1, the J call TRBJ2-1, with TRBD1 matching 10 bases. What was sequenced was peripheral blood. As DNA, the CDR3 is TGCGCCAGCAGTGGGACAGGGGGAAGTACCTACAATGAGCAGTTCTTC. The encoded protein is CASSGTGGSTYNEQFF.